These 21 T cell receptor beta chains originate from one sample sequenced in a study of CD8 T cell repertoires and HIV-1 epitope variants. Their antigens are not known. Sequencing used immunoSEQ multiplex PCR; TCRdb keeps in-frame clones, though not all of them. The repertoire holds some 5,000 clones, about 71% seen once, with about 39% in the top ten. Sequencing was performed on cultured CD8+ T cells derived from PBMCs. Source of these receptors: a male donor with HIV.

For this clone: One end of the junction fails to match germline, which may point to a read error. This chain's CDR3 is CASSQDPPDLDYGYTF. In DNA form, the CDR3 reads TGCGCCAGCAGCCAAGATCCCCCAGACTTGGACTATGGCTACACCTTC. The chain combines TRBV5-5 with TRBJ1-2; unclear D gene. Germline lookup yields CDR1 SGHKS and CDR2 YYEKEE (reference sequence). The CDR3 contains 16 residues. Full variable domain (rest looked up from reference TRBV5-5 and TRBJ1-2): DAGVTQSPTHLIKTRGQQVTLRCSPISGHKSVSWYQQVLGQGPQFIFQYYEKEERGRGNFPDRFSARQFPNYSSELNVNALLLGDSALYLCASSQDPPDLDYGYTFGSGTRLTVV.

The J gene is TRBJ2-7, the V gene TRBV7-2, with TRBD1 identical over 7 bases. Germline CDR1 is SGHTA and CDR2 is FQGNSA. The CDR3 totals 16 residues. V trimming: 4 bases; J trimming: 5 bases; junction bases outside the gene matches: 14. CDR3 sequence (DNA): TGTGCCAGCAGCTCTCAAGGGACAGCCAACGCCCACGAGCAGTACTTC. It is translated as CASSSQGTANAHEQYF.

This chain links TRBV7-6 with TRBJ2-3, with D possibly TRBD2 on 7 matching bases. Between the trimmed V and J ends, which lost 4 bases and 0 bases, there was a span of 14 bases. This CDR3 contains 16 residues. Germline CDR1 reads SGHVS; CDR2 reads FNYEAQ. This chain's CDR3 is CASSSFGGPSTDTQYF. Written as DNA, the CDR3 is TGTGCCAGCAGCTCCTTCGGGGGGCCTAGCACAGATACGCAGTATTTT.

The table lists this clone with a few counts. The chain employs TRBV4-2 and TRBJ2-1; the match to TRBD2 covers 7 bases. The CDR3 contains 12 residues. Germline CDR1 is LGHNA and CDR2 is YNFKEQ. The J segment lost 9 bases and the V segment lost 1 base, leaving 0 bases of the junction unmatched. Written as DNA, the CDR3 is TGTGCCAGCAGCCAAGCGGGGGGTGAGCAGTTCTTC. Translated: CASSQAGGEQFF.

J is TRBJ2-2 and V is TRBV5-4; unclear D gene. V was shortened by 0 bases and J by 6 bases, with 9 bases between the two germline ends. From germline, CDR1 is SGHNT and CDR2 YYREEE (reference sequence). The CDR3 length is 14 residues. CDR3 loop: CASSLAETPGELFF. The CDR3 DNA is TGTGCCAGCAGCTTGGCCGAGACTCCCGGGGAGCTGTTTTTT.

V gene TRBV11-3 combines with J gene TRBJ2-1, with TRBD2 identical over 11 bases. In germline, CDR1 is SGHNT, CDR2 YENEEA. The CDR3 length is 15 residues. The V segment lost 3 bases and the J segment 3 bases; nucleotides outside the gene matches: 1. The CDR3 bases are TGTGCCAGCAGCTTGGGACTAGCGGACTACAATGAGCAGTTCTTC. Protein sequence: CASSLGLADYNEQFF.

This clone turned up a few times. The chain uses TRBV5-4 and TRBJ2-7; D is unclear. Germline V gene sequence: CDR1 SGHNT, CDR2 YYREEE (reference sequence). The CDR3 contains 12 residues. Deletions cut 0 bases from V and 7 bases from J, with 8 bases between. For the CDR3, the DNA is TGTGCCAGCAGCTTGGATGGGTTGGAGCAGTACTTC. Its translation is CASSLDGLEQYF.

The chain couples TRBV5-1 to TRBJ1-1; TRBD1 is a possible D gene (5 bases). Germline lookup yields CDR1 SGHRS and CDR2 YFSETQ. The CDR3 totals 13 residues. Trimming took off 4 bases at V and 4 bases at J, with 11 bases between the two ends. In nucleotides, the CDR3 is TGCGCCAGCAGCCCAGGGTCTAGCACTGAAGCTTTCTTT. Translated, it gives CASSPGSSTEAFF.

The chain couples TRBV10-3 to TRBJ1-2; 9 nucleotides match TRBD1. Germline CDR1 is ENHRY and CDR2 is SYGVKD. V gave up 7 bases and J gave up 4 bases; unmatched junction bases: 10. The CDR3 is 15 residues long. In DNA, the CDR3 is TGTGCCATCATCCCGGACAGGGGTCGGAGCTATGGCTACACCTTC. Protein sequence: CAIIPDRGRSYGYTF.

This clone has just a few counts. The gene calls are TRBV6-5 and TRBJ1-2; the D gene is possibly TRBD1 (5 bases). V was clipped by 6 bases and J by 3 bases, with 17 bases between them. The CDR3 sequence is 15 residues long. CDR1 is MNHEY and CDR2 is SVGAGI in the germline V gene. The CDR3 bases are TGTGCCAGCAGCTTCGGACAAAGCGGCTACTATGGCTACACCTTC. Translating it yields CASSFGQSGYYGYTF.

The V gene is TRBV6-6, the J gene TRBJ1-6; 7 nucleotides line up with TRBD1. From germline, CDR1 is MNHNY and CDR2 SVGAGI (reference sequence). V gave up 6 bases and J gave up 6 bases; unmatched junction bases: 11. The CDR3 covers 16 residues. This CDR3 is CASRGIPGQSNSPLHF. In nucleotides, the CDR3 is TGTGCCAGCAGGGGGATCCCGGGACAGAGTAATTCACCCCTCCACTTT.

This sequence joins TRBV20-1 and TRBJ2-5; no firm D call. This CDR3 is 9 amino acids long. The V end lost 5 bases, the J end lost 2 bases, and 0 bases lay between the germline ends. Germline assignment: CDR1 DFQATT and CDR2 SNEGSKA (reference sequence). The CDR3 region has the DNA TGCAGTGCTCAAGAGACCCAGTACTTC. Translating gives CSAQETQYF.

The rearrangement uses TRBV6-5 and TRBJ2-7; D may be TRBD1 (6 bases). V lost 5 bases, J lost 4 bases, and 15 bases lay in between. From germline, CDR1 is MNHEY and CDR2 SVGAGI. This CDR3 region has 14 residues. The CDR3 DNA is TGTGCCAGCAGTGCGGGCGACAGGCCGTACGAGCAGTACTTC. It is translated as CASSAGDRPYEQYF.

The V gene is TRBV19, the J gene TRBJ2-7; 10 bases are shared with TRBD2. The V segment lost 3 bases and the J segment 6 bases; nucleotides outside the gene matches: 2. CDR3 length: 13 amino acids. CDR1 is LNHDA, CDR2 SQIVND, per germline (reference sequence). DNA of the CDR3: TGTGCCAGTAGTATTAGGACTAGCGGCGAGCAGTACTTC. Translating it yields CASSIRTSGEQYF.

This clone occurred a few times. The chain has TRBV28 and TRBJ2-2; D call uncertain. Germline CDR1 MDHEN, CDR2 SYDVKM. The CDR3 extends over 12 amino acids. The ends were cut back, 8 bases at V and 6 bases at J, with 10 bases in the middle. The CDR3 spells CASGLSAGELFF. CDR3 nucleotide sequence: TGTGCCAGCGGGTTGTCTGCCGGGGAGCTGTTTTTT.

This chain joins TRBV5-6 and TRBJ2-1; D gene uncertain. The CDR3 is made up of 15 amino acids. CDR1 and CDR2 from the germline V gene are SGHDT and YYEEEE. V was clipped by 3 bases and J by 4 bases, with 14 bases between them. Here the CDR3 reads CASSSDALEYNEQFF. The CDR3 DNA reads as TGTGCCAGCAGCTCCGATGCCCTAGAATACAATGAGCAGTTCTTC.

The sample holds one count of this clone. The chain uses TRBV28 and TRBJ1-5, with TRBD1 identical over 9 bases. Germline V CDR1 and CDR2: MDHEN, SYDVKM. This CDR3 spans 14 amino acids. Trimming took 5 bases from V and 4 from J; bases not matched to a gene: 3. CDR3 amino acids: CASSLGTGNQPQHF. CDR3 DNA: TGTGCCAGCAGTCTCGGGACAGGGAATCAGCCCCAGCATTTT.

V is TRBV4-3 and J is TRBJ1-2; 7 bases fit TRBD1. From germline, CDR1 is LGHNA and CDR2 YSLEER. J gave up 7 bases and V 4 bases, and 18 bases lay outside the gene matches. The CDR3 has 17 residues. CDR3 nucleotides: TGCGCCAGCAGCCCCGGGACAGACTCCGTTGGGTTGGTTGGCTACACCTTC. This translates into CASSPGTDSVGLVGYTF.

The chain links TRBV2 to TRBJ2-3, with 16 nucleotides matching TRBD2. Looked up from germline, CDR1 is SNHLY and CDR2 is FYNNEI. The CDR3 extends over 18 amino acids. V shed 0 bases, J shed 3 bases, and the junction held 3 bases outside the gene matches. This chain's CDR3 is CASSEAGLAGGRTDTQYF. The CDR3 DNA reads TGTGCCAGCAGTGAAGCGGGACTAGCGGGGGGGCGGACAGATACGCAGTATTTT. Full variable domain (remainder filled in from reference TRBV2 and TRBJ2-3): EPEVTQTPSHQVTQMGQEVILRCVPISNHLYFYWYRQILGQKVEFLVSFYNNEISEKSEIFDDQFSVERPDGSNFTLKIRSTKLEDSAMYFCASSEAGLAGGRTDTQYFGPGTRLTVL.

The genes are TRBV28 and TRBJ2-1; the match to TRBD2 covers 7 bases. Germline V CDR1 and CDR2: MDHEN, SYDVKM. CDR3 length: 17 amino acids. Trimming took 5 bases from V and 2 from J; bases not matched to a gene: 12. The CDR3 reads CASSLRLWGGAYNEQFF. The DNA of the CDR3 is TGTGCCAGCAGTCTACGTCTCTGGGGGGGGGCCTACAATGAGCAGTTCTTC.

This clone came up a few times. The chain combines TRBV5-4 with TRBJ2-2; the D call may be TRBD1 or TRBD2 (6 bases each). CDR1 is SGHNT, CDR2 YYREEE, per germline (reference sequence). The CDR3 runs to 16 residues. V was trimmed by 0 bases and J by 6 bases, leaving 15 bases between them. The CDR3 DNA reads TGTGCCAGCAGCTTGGTAGTGGGGGGCTCCCCCGGGGAGCTGTTTTTT. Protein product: CASSLVVGGSPGELFF. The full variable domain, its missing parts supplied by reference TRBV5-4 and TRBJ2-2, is ETGVTQSPTHLIKTRGQQVTLRCSSQSGHNTVSWYQQALGQGPQFIFQYYREEENGRGNFPPRFSGLQFPNYSSELNVNALELDDSALYLCASSLVVGGSPGELFFGEGSRLTVL.